These T cell receptor beta chains were read from a single sample in a study of beta chain features in type 1 diabetes. The data were produced by immunoSEQ multiplex PCR, yet TCRdb's version contains in-frame clones alone and is incomplete. The sample consists of around 16,000 clones, 55% of them appearing once. Sequencing input: stem cell memory CD4+ T cells from blood. Every receptor here comes from a woman aged 18-30 years in good health. Each CDR3 is given with its conserved first and last residue. The D gene is left open where the match is weak. Clone size is given for some rows only: seen once, a few or many times, or a class if the clone is expanded.

clone_size d_call j_call v_call cdr3_nt cdr3_aa
. . TRBJ2-1 TRBV25-1 TGTGCCAGCAGTGATAAACACAGTTCCTACAATGAGCAGTTCTTC CASSDKHSSYNEQFF
. TRBD2 TRBJ2-1 TRBV7-2 TGTGCCAGCAGCCAACCTAGCGGGAGCTACAATGAGCAGTTCTTC CASSQPSGSYNEQFF
. TRBD2 TRBJ2-2 TRBV19 TGTGCCAGTAGTATATTTGCGGGAGCGTCCGGGGAGCTGTTTTTT CASSIFAGASGELFF
. . TRBJ2-1 TRBV5-4 TGTGCCAGCAGCTTCGGCCGGGGGGCCTACGGGAATGAGCAGTTCTTC CASSFGRGAYGNEQFF
. TRBD2 TRBJ2-5 TRBV5-4 TGTGCCAGCAGCCAAGATACGGCGGGGGGGCGGGAGGTGGAGACCCAGTACTTC CASSQDTAGGREVETQYF
. . TRBJ1-5 TRBV28 TGTGCCAGCACCCTTAATCTGAGAGGTGACAATCAGCCCCAGCATTTT CASTLNLRGDNQPQHF
once TRBD2 TRBJ2-1 TRBV5-1 TGCGCCAGCAGCTTGAATCGACTAGCGAATGAGCAGTTCTTC CASSLNRLANEQFF
once . TRBJ2-5 TRBV7-6 TGTGCCAGCAGCGCGGGTCCCGGGATAGAGACCCAGTACTTC CASSAGPGIETQYF
. TRBD1 TRBJ2-7 TRBV19 TGTGCCAGTAGTACAGACAGGGTTGGAGCCGGTGAGCAGTACTTC CASSTDRVGAGEQYF
. TRBD1 TRBJ2-7 TRBV7-2 TGTGCCAGCAGCTCGATCCGGACAGGGGGCGAGCAGTACTTC CASSSIRTGGEQYF
. . TRBJ2-1 TRBV7-9 TGTGCCAGCAGCCCACCCGTTACAGGGAATTCCTACAATGAGCAGTTCTTC CASSPPVTGNSYNEQFF
. . TRBJ1-1 TRBV6-1 TGTGCCAGCAGTGGCCGCGGGGTGACTGAAGCTTTCTTT CASSGRGVTEAFF
few . TRBJ1-1 TRBV7-9 TGTGCCACGGGACAATCGAACGGGGTAGCTTTCTTT CATGQSNGVAFF
. TRBD1 TRBJ2-1 TRBV5-1 TGCGCCAGCAGCTTGGGCCTGACAGGGGCGTCCTACAATGAGCAGTTCTTC CASSLGLTGASYNEQFF
. TRBD1 TRBJ1-4 TRBV6-6 TGTGCCAGCAATACGGACAGGGGGGACCCTAATGAAAAACTGTTTTTT CASNTDRGDPNEKLFF
. . TRBJ2-5 TRBV5-6 TGTGCCAGCAGCTGGCGGACAGCTCAAGAGACCCAGTACTTC CASSWRTAQETQYF
. . TRBJ2-1 TRBV7-9 TGTGCCAGCATACTCAATGAGCAGTTCTTC CASILNEQFF
. TRBD2 TRBJ2-7 TRBV9 TGTGCCAGCAGCGTCGGGGGGACTATTGCCTACGAGCAGTACTTC CASSVGGTIAYEQYF
. TRBD1 TRBJ2-7 TRBV7-2 TGTGCCAGCAGCTTAGCTGGGACAGGGGTCACCTACGAGCAGTACTTC CASSLAGTGVTYEQYF
. TRBD1 TRBJ2-4 TRBV19 TGTGCCAGTAAAGGACAGGCAGTTCTAGCCAAAAACATTCAGTACTTC CASKGQAVLAKNIQYF
. TRBD2 TRBJ2-1 TRBV5-1 TGCGCCAGCAGCTTGAACCCTAGCGGAGGATACAATGAGCAGTTCTTC CASSLNPSGGYNEQFF
. TRBD1 TRBJ2-7 TRBV5-5 TGTGCCAGCAGCCGGACAGGCAACTACGAGCAGTACTTC CASSRTGNYEQYF
few . TRBJ1-2 TRBV30 TGTGCCTGGAGTCCCCAGGGGCGAGGCTACACCTTC CAWSPQGRGYTF
few TRBD1 TRBJ1-1 TRBV2 TGTGCCAGCAGTGAGTTTCAGGGGGCGGGCACTGAAGCTTTCTTT CASSEFQGAGTEAFF
few . TRBJ2-1 TRBV7-3 TGTGCCAGCAGCTTAACCAGCCATGACTTTAATGAGCAGTTCTTC CASSLTSHDFNEQFF
. . TRBJ1-5 TRBV12-5 TGTGCTAGTGGTTTGACGGGGTCGAGCAATCAGCCCCAGCATTTT CASGLTGSSNQPQHF
. TRBD1 TRBJ2-2 TRBV11-2 TGTGCCAGCAGCTTAGAAGTGACAGGGGCGAACACCGGGGAGCTGTTTTTT CASSLEVTGANTGELFF
few . TRBJ2-1 TRBV7-9 TGTGCCAGCAGCTTCGAAGGGGTGGGCAATGAGCAGTTCTTC CASSFEGVGNEQFF
. . TRBJ1-4 TRBV28 TGTGCCAGCAGTCCCGACTTATTCCCCATGCCGACAACTAATGAAAAACTGTTTTTT CASSPDLFPMPTTNEKLFF
. TRBD2 TRBJ2-2 TRBV4-2 TGTGCCAGCAGCCAAGATCATGGTGCGGGAGATAACACCGGGGAGCTGTTTTTT CASSQDHGAGDNTGELFF
once TRBD2 TRBJ2-5 TRBV29-1 TGCAGCGTTGTCAAGGCTAGCGGGCAAGAGACCCAGTACTTC CSVVKASGQETQYF
. . TRBJ1-5 TRBV6-1 TGTGCCAGCAGAGTAACACAGGGTTGGAATCAGCCCCAGCATTTT CASRVTQGWNQPQHF
medium-sized . TRBJ2-1 TRBV18 TGTGCCAGCTCACCAAGGAACGGACAGAATGAGCAGTTCTTC CASSPRNGQNEQFF
few . TRBJ2-7 TRBV21-1 TGTGCCAGCATTATGAGGAGGATTTCCTACGAGCAGTACTTC CASIMRRISYEQYF
. . TRBJ1-1 TRBV6-1 TGTGCCAGCAGCATGACGAGGCAGGGGAACACTGAAGCTTTCTTT CASSMTRQGNTEAFF
. . TRBJ1-1 TRBV2 TGTGCCAGCAGTGATAGGGGGGGGAACACTGAAGCTTTCTTT CASSDRGGNTEAFF
. . TRBJ2-1 TRBV11-1 TGTGCCAGCAGCTTTAATCTCAGGGACACTGAGCAGTTCTTC CASSFNLRDTEQFF
once TRBD2 TRBJ2-3 TRBV5-4 TGTGCCAGCAGCTACTCGTCGGCGGGAGGTAGCACAGATACGCAGTATTTT CASSYSSAGGSTDTQYF
. TRBD1 TRBJ1-2 TRBV10-3 TGTGCCATAAACAGGGGCTCCTATGGCTACACCTTC CAINRGSYGYTF
. TRBD2 TRBJ2-7 TRBV28 TGTGCCAGCAGCACTCCGTCCGGGACTAGCGGGCAGTACTTC CASSTPSGTSGQYF
. . TRBJ1-5 TRBV6-5 TGTGCCAGCAGTTACTCGAGTGTAGGGGGCAATCAGCCCCAGCATTTT CASSYSSVGGNQPQHF
. . TRBJ2-1 TRBV11-2 TGTGCCAGCAGCCCCTGGGACTCCCCGAAGGAGTTCTTC CASSPWDSPKEFF
once TRBD2 TRBJ2-1 TRBV7-3 TGTGCCAGCAGCTTAATGGGACTAGCGGGGGCCGAAGGGGGGCAGTTCTTC CASSLMGLAGAEGGQFF
. TRBD1 TRBJ1-2 TRBV13 TGTGCCAGCAGCCACGGACAGGGGGCGCGGGGCTACACCTTC CASSHGQGARGYTF
. . TRBJ1-2 TRBV15 TGTGCCACCAGCAGGGCTCACGGGAACTATGGCTACACCTTC CATSRAHGNYGYTF
. TRBD1 TRBJ1-2 TRBV30 TGTGCCTGGAGTGTAAGGGGGACAGGGGGTGGCTACACCTTC CAWSVRGTGGGYTF